The next 5 T cell receptor beta chains were all read from a single sample in a study of early T cells in non-severe SARS-CoV-2 infection (TCRdb year 2021). Library method: 5' RACE. Sequenced using a NextSeq 500. The raw public reads went through TCRdb reprocessing: fastp at Q25, MiXCR clone calling, in-frame beta chains kept. Identical CDR3 protein sequences are pooled into one entry, listed with their most common genes and DNA. The sample records about 100,000 distinct CDR3 sequences, about 12% of which are singletons. The top ten hold approximately 2% of the sample. Sequencing was performed on whole blood. The receptors were gathered from an adult who was a healthcare worker with PCR-confirmed SARS-CoV-2 infection or an uninfected control (not recorded which).

This clonotype has only a few counts. The V and J genes are TRBV27 and TRBJ2-7, with D perhaps matching TRBD1 (6 bases). Germline V gene data show CDR1 as MNHEY and CDR2 as SMNVEV (reference sequence). Trimming removed 7 bases at V and 4 bases at J, with 23 bases between. CDR3 size: 16 residues. The CDR3 DNA follows: TGTGCCAGCAAAAAAACCTATCGGGACACTGATTACGAGCAGTACTTC. It codes for CASKKTYRDTDYEQYF.

The rearrangement uses TRBV11-2 and TRBJ1-1; a weak D match, TRBD1 (6 bases). Germline assignment: CDR1 SGHAT and CDR2 FQNNGV. Deletions cut 4 bases from V and 4 bases from J, with 13 bases between. The CDR3 contains 14 residues. CDR3 sequence reads: CASSSLGGATEAFF. In DNA, the CDR3 is TGTGCCAGCAGCTCCTTGGGGGGGGCCACTGAAGCTTTCTTT.

This clonotype was observed many times. This chain links TRBV25-1 with TRBJ2-1; TRBD1 might be the D (6 bases). Germline CDR1 is MGHDK and CDR2 is SYGVNS. This CDR3 has 12 amino acids. V was pared by 2 bases and J by 9 bases, with 8 bases between. CDR3: CASSEQGGEQFF. The CDR3 nucleotides read TGTGCCAGCAGTGAACAAGGGGGTGAGCAGTTCTTC.

Comments on this clonotype: At one end the junction does not follow the germline gene, possibly because of a read error. The rearrangement joins TRBV3-1 to TRBJ1-1; D not resolved. The germline V gene encodes CDR1 LGHDT and CDR2 YNNKEL (reference sequence). This CDR3 has 14 residues. The CDR3 DNA follows: TGTGCCAGCAGCCCCCTTACGCTGAAGACTGAAGCTTTCTTT. It translates to CASSPLTLKTEAFF.

This clonotype has more than one count but fewer than ten. The chain joins TRBV6-2 or TRBV6-3 to TRBJ2-1, with D possibly being TRBD1 (6 bases). V was pared by 6 bases and J by 3 bases, with 12 bases between. This CDR3 comprises 14 residues. Germline-derived CDR1 and CDR2 are MNHEY and SVGEGT. The CDR3 spells CASRRGQIYNEQFF. CDR3 coding DNA: TGTGCCAGCAGGCGCGGACAGATCTACAATGAGCAGTTCTTC.